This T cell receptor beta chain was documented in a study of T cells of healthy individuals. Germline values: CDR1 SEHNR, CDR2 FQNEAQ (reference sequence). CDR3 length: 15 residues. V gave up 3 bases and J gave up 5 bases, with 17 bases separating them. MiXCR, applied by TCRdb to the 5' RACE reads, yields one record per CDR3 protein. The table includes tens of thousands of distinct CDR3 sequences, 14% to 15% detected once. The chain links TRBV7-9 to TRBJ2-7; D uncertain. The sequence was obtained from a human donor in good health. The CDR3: CASSLGSQVYHEQYF. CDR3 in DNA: TGTGCCAGCAGCTTGGGCAGTCAGGTTTACCACGAGCAGTACTTC.